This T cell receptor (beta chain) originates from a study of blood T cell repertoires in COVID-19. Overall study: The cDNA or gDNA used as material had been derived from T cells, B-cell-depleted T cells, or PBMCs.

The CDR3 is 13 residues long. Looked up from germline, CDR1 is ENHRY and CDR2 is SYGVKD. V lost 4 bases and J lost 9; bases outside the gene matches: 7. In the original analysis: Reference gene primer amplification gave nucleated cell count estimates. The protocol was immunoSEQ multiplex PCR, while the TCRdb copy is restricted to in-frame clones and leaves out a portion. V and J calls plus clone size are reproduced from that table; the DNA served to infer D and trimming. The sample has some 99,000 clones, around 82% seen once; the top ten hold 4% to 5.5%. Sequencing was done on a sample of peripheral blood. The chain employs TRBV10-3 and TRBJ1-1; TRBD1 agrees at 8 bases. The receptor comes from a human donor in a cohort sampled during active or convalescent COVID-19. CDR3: CAISGVGQGQAFF. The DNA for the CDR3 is TGTGCCATCAGTGGGGTCGGACAGGGCCAAGCTTTCTTT.